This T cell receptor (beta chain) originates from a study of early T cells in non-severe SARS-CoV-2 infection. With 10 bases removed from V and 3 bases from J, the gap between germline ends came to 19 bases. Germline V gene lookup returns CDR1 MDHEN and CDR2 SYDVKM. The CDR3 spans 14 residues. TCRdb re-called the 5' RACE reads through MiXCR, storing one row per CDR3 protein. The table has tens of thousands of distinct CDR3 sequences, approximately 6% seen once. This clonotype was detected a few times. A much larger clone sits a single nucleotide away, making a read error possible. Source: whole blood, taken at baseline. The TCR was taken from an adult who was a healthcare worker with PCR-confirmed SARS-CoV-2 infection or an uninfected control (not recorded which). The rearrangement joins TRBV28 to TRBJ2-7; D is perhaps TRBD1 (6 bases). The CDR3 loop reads CATSGTFTDYEQYF. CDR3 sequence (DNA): TGTGCCACTTCGGGGACATTCACAGACTACGAGCAGTACTTC.